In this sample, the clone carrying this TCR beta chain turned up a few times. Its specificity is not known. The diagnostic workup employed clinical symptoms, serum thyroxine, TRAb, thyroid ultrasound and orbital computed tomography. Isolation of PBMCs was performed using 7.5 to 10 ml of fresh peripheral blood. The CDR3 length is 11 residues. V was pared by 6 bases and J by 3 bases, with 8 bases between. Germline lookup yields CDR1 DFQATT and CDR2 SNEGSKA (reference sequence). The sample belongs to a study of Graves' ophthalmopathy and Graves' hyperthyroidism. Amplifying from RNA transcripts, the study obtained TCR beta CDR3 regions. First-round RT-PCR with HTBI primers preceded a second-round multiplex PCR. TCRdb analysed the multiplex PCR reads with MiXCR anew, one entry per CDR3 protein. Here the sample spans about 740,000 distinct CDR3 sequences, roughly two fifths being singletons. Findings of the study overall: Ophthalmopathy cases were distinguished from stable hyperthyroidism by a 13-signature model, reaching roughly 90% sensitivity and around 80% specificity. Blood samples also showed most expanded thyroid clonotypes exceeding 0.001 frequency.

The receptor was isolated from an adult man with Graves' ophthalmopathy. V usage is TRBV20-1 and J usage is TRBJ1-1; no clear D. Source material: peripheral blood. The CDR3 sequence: CSAERDTEAFF. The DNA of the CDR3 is TGCAGTGCCGAGAGAGACACTGAAGCTTTCTTT.